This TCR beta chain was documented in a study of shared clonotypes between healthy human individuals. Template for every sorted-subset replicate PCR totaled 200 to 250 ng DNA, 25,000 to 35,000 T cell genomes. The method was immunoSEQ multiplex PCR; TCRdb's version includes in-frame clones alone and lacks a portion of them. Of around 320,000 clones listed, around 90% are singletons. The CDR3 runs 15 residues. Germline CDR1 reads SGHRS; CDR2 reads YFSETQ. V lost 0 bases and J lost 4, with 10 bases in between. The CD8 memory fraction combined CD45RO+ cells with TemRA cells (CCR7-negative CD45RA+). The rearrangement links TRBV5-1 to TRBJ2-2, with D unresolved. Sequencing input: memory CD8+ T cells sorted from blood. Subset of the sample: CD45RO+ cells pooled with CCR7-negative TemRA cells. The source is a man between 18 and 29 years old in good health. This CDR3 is CASSLDPVPTGELFF. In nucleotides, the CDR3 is TGCGCCAGCAGCTTGGATCCAGTCCCCACCGGGGAGCTGTTTTTT.